One and the same sample provided the 3 T cell receptor beta chains below, sequenced in a study of graft-versus-host responses after intestinal transplantation. Clones were sequenced by immunoSEQ multiplex PCR, and TCRdb holds only the in-frame ones, with some missing. Of some 100,000 clones in the sample, about 90% were seen once. Their target antigens are unknown. The sequencing here drew on unstimulated CD8+ T cells sorted from spleen or lymph node cells, taken before transplant. These receptors originate from a human donor who was the organ donor for an intestinal transplant.

DNA of the CDR3: TGTGCCAGCAGCGCGGAGGGGTGGGAATGGGAGGAGACCCAGTACTTC. Translating gives CASSAEGWEWEETQYF. The chain uses TRBV9 and TRBJ2-5, with D perhaps matching TRBD2 (6 bases). The CDR3 totals 16 residues. Germline-derived CDR1 and CDR2 are SGDLS and YYNGEE. V was shortened by 3 bases and J by 5 bases, with 20 bases between the two germline ends.

CDR3 loop: CASSSLAGGPNEQFF. CDR3 DNA: TGTGCCAGCAGCTCCTTAGCGGGGGGTCCCAATGAGCAGTTCTTC. The chain links TRBV7-2 to TRBJ2-1; the match to TRBD2 covers 10 bases. Per the germline V gene, CDR1 is SGHTA and CDR2 is FQGNSA. This CDR3 region has 15 residues. Losses at the gene ends were 4 bases for V and 6 bases for J; bases not matched to a gene: 6.

The chain recombines TRBV13 with TRBJ2-5; D is undetermined. CDR3 length: 13 amino acids. Germline-derived CDR1 and CDR2 are PRHDT and FYEKMQ (reference sequence). Trimming removed 5 bases from V and 2 bases from J, with 9 bases in between. CDR3 bases: TGTGCCAGCAGCCCCCCAATGCAAGAGACCCAGTACTTC. It specifies CASSPPMQETQYF. The full variable domain, with the rest looked up from reference TRBV13 and TRBJ2-5, is AAGVIQSPRHLIKEKRETATLKCYPIPRHDTVYWYQQGPGQDPQFLISFYEKMQSDKGSIPDRFSAQQFSDYHSELNMSSLELGDSALYFCASSPPMQETQYFGPGTRLLVL.